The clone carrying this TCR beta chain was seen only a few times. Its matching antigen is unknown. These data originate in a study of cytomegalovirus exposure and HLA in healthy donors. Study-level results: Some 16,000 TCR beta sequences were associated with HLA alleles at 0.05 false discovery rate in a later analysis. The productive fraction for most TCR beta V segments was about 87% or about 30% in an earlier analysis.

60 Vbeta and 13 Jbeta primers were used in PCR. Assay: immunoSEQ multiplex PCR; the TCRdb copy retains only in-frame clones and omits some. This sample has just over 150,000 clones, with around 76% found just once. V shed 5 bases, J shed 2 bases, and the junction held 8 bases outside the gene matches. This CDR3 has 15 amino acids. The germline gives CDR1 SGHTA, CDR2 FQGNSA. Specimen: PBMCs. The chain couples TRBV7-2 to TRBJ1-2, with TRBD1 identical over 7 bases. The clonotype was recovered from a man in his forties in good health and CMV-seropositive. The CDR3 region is CASSPTIQGNYGYTF. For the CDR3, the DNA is TGTGCCAGCAGCCCGACGATACAGGGGAACTATGGCTACACCTTC.